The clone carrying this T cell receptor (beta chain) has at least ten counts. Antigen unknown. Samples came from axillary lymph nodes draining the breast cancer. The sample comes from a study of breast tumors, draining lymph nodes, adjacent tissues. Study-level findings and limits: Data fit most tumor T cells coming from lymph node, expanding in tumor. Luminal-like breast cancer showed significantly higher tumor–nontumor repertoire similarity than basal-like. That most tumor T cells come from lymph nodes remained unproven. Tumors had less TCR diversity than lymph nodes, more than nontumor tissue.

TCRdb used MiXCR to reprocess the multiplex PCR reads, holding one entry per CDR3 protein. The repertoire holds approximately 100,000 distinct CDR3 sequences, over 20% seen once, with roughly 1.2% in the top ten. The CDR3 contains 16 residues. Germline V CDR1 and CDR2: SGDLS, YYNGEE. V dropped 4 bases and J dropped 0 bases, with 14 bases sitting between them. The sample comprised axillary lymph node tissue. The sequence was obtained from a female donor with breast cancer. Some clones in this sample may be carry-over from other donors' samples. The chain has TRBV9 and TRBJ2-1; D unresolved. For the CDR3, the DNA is TGTGCCAGCAGCTCAAAGAACCCAAGCTCCTACAATGAGCAGTTCTTC. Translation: CASSSKNPSSYNEQFF.